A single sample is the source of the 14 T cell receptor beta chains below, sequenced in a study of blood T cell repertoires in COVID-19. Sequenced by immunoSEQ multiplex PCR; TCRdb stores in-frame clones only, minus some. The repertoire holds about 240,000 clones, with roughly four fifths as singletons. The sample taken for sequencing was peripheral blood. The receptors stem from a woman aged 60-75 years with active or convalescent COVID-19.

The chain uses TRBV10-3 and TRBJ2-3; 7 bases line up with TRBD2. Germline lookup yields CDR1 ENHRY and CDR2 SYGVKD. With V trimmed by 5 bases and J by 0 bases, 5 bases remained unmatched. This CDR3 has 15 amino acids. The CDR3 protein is CAISSSSGSTDTQYF. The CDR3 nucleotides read TGTGCCATCAGTTCCTCTAGCGGTAGCACAGATACGCAGTATTTT.

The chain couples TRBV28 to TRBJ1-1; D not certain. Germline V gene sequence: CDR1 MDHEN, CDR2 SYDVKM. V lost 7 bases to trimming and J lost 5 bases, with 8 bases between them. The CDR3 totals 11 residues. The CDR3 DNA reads TGTGCCAGCACCACGGGGACTGAAGCTTTCTTT. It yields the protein CASTTGTEAFF.

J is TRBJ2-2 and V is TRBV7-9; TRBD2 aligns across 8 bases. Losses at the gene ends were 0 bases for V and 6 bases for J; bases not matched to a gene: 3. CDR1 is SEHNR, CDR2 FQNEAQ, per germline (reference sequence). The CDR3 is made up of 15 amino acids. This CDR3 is CASSLAGLGAGELFF. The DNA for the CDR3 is TGTGCCAGCAGCTTAGCGGGACTAGGGGCCGGGGAGCTGTTTTTT.

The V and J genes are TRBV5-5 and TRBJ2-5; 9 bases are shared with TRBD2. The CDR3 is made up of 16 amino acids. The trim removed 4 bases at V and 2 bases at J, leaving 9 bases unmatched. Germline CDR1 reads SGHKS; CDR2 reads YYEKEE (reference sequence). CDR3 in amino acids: CASSRLWRGGQETQYF. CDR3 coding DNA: TGTGCCAGCAGCCGTCTTTGGCGGGGGGGGCAAGAGACCCAGTACTTC.

CDR3 in DNA: TGTGCCAGCAGTGAAGGACAGGGGGCTCGGTACGAGCAGTACTTC. Translating gives CASSEGQGARYEQYF. The V call is TRBV2, the J call TRBJ2-7, with TRBD1 matching over 10 bases. The CDR3 length is 15 residues. The V segment lost 1 base and the J segment 4 bases; nucleotides outside the gene matches: 4. CDR1 is SNHLY and CDR2 is FYNNEI in the germline V gene.

The CDR3 coding sequence is TGTGCCAGCAGCTTGTACGGGAGGAACACCGGGGAGCTGTTTTTT. Translating it yields CASSLYGRNTGELFF. The chain joins TRBV5-6 to TRBJ2-2, with D possibly matching TRBD2 (6 bases). The CDR3 has 15 amino acids. Trimming left V 1 base short and J 1 base short, with 8 bases between. Germline values: CDR1 SGHDT, CDR2 YYEEEE. Supplemented by reference TRBV5-6 and TRBJ2-2, the full variable domain reads DAGVTQSPTHLIKTRGQQVTLRCSPKSGHDTVSWYQQALGQGPQFIFQYYEEEERQRGNFPDRFSGHQFPNYSSELNVNALLLGDSALYLCASSLYGRNTGELFFGEGSRLTVL.

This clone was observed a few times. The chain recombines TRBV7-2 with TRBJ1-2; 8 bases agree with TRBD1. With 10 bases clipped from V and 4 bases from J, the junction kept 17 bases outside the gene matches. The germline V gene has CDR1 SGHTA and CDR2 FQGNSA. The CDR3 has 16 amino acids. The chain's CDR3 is CATVATGGGRGYGYTF. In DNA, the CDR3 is TGTGCCACCGTCGCTACAGGGGGAGGGAGGGGCTATGGCTACACCTTC.

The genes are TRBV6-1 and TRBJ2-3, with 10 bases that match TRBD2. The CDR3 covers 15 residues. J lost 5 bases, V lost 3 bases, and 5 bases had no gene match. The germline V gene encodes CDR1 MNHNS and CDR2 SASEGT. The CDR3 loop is CASSEGLASGDTQYF. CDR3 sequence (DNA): TGTGCCAGCAGTGAGGGACTAGCGAGCGGAGATACGCAGTATTTT.

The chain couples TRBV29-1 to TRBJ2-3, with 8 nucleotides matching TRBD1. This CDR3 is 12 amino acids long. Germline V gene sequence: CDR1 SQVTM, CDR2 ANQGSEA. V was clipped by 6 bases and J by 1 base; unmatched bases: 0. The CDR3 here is CSVGQGTDTQYF. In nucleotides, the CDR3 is TGCAGCGTGGGACAGGGCACAGATACGCAGTATTTT.

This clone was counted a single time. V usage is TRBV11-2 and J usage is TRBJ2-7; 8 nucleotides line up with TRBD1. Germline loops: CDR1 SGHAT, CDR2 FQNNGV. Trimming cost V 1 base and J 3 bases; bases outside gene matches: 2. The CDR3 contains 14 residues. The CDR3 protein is CASSLGTGLYEQYF. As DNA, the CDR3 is TGTGCCAGCAGCTTAGGGACAGGGCTCTACGAGCAGTACTTC.

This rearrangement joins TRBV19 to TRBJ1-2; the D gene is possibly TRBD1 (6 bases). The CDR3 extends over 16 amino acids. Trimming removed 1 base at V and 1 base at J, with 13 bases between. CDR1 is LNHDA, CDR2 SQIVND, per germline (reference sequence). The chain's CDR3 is CASSIVPGHRNYGYTF. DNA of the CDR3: TGTGCCAGTAGTATAGTTCCGGGACACCGTAACTATGGCTACACCTTC.

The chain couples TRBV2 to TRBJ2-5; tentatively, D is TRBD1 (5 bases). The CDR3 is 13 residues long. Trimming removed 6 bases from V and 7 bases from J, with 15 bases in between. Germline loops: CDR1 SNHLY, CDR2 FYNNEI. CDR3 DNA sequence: TGTGCCAGCAGAGGCAGGGATGATGGGACCCAGTACTTC. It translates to CASRGRDDGTQYF.

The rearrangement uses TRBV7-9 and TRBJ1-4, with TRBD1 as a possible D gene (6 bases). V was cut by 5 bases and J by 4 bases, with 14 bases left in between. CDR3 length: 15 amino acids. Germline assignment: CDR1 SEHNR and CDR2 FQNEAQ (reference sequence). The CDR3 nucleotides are TGTGCCAGCAGCCTTGGGGGAGGGGGTAATGAAAAACTGTTTTTT. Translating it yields CASSLGGGGNEKLFF.

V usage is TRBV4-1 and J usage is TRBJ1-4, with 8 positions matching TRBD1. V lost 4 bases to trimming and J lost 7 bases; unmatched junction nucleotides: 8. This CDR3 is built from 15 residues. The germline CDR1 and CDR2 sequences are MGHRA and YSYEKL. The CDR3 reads CASSLDRGSGEKLFF. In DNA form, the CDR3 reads TGCGCCAGCAGCCTCGACAGGGGTTCAGGTGAAAAACTGTTTTTT.